A single sample is the source of the 14 T cell receptor beta chains below, sequenced in a study of cytomegalovirus exposure and HLA in healthy donors. Sequencing used immunoSEQ multiplex PCR; TCRdb keeps in-frame clones, though not all of them. Here the sample spans about 71,000 clones, about 94% being singletons. Material: PBMCs. These TCRs come from a man aged 18 to 29 in good health and CMV-seropositive.

CDR3 protein: CASSYLAGASYNEQFF. The CDR3 DNA reads TGTGCCAGCAGTTATCTTGCGGGAGCGTCCTACAATGAGCAGTTCTTC. This chain joins TRBV6-5 and TRBJ2-1; 7 bases are a match to TRBD2. The V gene end was trimmed by 3 bases and the J gene end by 1 base; junction bases not matched to a gene: 6. CDR3 length: 16 amino acids. Germline CDR1 and CDR2: MNHEY and SVGAGI.

The CDR3 coding sequence is TGTGCCAGCAGTTGGGCCGGGACAGGGAAAGGAGGGGAGCAGTACTTC. This encodes CASSWAGTGKGGEQYF. This sequence joins TRBV6-5 and TRBJ2-7; 9 positions match TRBD1. Germline V lookup: CDR1 MNHEY, CDR2 SVGAGI. The CDR3 loop spans 16 amino acids. V shed 4 bases and J 7 bases; nucleotides not matched to a gene: 14.

This sequence joins TRBV6-5 and TRBJ2-3; D ambiguous. The V end lost 4 bases, the J end lost 4 bases, and 18 bases lay between the germline ends. Germline V gene sequence: CDR1 MNHEY, CDR2 SVGAGI. This CDR3 contains 16 residues. CDR3 sequence: CASSFRRYFAADTQYF. CDR3 nucleotides: TGTGCCAGCAGTTTCCGACGGTACTTTGCGGCAGATACGCAGTATTTT.

This chain joins TRBV5-1 and TRBJ2-2; D may be TRBD1 (6 bases). Germline lookup yields CDR1 SGHRS and CDR2 YFSETQ. Trimming removed 4 bases from V and 0 bases from J, with 16 bases in between. This CDR3 is 17 amino acids long. The CDR3 DNA reads as TGCGCCAGCAGCATACGCAGGGGTGCGTCGAACACCGGGGAGCTGTTTTTT. It translates to CASSIRRGASNTGELFF.

The J gene is TRBJ2-3, the V gene TRBV5-1, with TRBD2 matching 7 bases. The V gene end was trimmed by 3 bases and the J gene end by 5 bases; junction bases not matched to a gene: 9. Per the germline V gene, CDR1 is SGHRS and CDR2 is YFSETQ. The CDR3 loop spans 15 amino acids. The CDR3 protein is CASSSTWIAGDTQYF. In DNA form, the CDR3 reads TGCGCCAGCAGCTCCACGTGGATAGCGGGAGATACGCAGTATTTT.

V gene TRBV10-3 combines with J gene TRBJ2-5, with D possibly TRBD2 on 6 matching bases. This CDR3 region has 17 residues. V lost 3 bases and J 3 bases, leaving 20 bases between the germline ends. From germline, CDR1 is ENHRY and CDR2 SYGVKD. CDR3 sequence: CAISDSRPGLSKETQYF. The CDR3 DNA reads TGTGCCATCAGTGATTCACGACCGGGACTCTCTAAAGAGACCCAGTACTTC.

The chain couples TRBV6-5 to TRBJ1-6; D gene ambiguous. This CDR3 contains 16 residues. The ends were cut back, 0 bases at V and 7 bases at J, with 13 bases in the middle. Germline V gene sequence: CDR1 MNHEY, CDR2 SVGAGI. As DNA, the CDR3 is TGTGCCAGCAGTTACTCTAGCGGTACTCGAAATTCACCCCTCCACTTT. Translation: CASSYSSGTRNSPLHF.

The chain recombines TRBV7-2 with TRBJ2-3, with 11 nucleotides matching TRBD2. The CDR3 has 16 residues. Germline lookup yields CDR1 SGHTA and CDR2 FQGNSA. Trimming at V came to 5 bases and at J to 3 bases, leaving 7 bases not matched to a gene. CDR3 in amino acids: CASSRKIAGGTDTQYF. The CDR3 nucleotides are TGTGCCAGCAGCCGAAAGATAGCGGGGGGGACAGATACGCAGTATTTT.

The chain uses TRBV7-8 and TRBJ2-1; D is perhaps TRBD2 (5 bases). The CDR3 has 16 residues. CDR1 is SGHVS, CDR2 FQNEAQ, per germline. Trimming took off 1 base at V and 0 bases at J, with 10 bases between the two ends. CDR3 in amino acids: CASSLVGITSYNEQFF. The CDR3 DNA reads TGTGCCAGCAGCTTAGTCGGGATTACCTCCTACAATGAGCAGTTCTTC. Looking up the rest from reference TRBV7-8 and TRBJ2-1 gives the full variable domain: GAGVSQSPRYKVAKRGQDVALRCDPISGHVSLFWYQQALGQGPEFLTYFQNEAQLDKSGLPSDRFFAERPEGSVSTLKIQRTQQEDSAVYLCASSLVGITSYNEQFFGPGTRLTVL.

This chain connects TRBV7-2 to TRBJ2-5; D unresolved. Trimming removed 5 bases at V and 5 bases at J, with 9 bases between. CDR1 is SGHTA, CDR2 FQGNSA, per germline. The CDR3 totals 12 residues. The CDR3 sequence is CASSAVFETQYF. In DNA, the CDR3 is TGTGCCAGCAGCGCGGTCTTTGAGACCCAGTACTTC. The full variable domain, completed using reference TRBV7-2 and TRBJ2-5, is GAGVSQSPSNKVTEKGKDVELRCDPISGHTALYWYRQSLGQGLEFLIYFQGNSAPDKSGLPSDRFSAERTGGSVSTLTIQRTQQEDSAVYLCASSAVFETQYFGPGTRLLVL.

The chain is built from TRBV6-5 and TRBJ2-2, with 10 bases identical to TRBD2. The CDR3 loop spans 16 amino acids. The germline CDR1 and CDR2 sequences are MNHEY and SVGAGI. J gave up 5 bases and V 2 bases, and 5 bases lay outside the gene matches. The CDR3 DNA reads as TGTGCCAGCAGTTACCTAGCGGGGGTGAGGACCGGGGAGCTGTTTTTT. Translation: CASSYLAGVRTGELFF.

This clone was found once. This chain uses TRBV10-3 with TRBJ1-1; D is ambiguous. V was trimmed by 6 bases and J by 0 bases, leaving 14 bases between them. In germline, CDR1 is ENHRY, CDR2 SYGVKD. This CDR3 has 15 residues. As DNA, the CDR3 is TGTGCCATCAGCCGGAGGGAGGGTATGAACACTGAAGCTTTCTTT. It translates to CAISRREGMNTEAFF.

The V gene is TRBV5-1, the J gene TRBJ1-2; D is unclear. This CDR3 has 18 amino acids. Germline V gene lookup returns CDR1 SGHRS and CDR2 YFSETQ. V was shortened by 0 bases and J by 0 bases, with 18 bases between the two germline ends. CDR3 in amino acids: CASSLAYHSSSANYGYTF. The CDR3 DNA follows: TGCGCCAGCAGCTTGGCTTATCACAGCTCTTCAGCTAACTATGGCTACACCTTC.

The chain has TRBV5-1 and TRBJ2-7, with a possible D match to TRBD2 (5 bases). CDR3 length: 16 amino acids. The germline gives CDR1 SGHRS, CDR2 YFSETQ. V was cut by 4 bases and J by 5 bases, with 22 bases left in between. CDR3 amino acids: CASSPREGGASNEQYF. CDR3 in DNA: TGCGCCAGCAGCCCCCGGGAAGGCGGCGCTTCCAACGAGCAGTACTTC.